A selection of T cell receptor beta chains follows, all from one sample in a study of blood T cell repertoires in COVID-19. Clones were sequenced by immunoSEQ multiplex PCR, and TCRdb holds only the in-frame ones, with some missing. Here the sample spans roughly 260,000 clones, about 88% being singletons. Source material: peripheral blood. These receptors were obtained from a man between 60 and 75 years old who had recovered from COVID-19. CDR3s include the opening cysteine and the closing phenylalanine or tryptophan. D genes are given only for firm matches. Not every row has a clone size; where given, it reads once, few, many or a size class.

TRBV7-2,.,.,TRBJ2-5,CASSLSRFGETQYF,TGTGCCAGCAGCTTATCGCGCTTCGGGGAGACCCAGTACTTC
TRBV20-1,TRBD2,.,TRBJ2-1,CSASPGGAYNEQFF,TGCAGTGCTAGTCCCGGGGGGGCCTACAATGAGCAGTTCTTC
TRBV25-1,TRBD1,.,TRBJ2-2,CASRGSMGQGAVGELFF,TGTGCCAGCCGGGGGTCCATGGGACAGGGGGCTGTGGGGGAGCTGTTTTTT
TRBV11-2,.,.,TRBJ1-1,CASSPWNTEAFF,TGTGCCAGCAGCCCATGGAACACTGAAGCTTTCTTT
TRBV19,.,.,TRBJ2-6,CASSTLTGANVLTF,TGTGCCAGTAGTACGTTAACTGGGGCCAACGTCCTGACTTTC
TRBV29-1,.,.,TRBJ2-5,CSVGDRGETQYF,TGCAGCGTTGGAGACAGAGGGGAGACCCAGTACTTC
TRBV7-9,.,once,TRBJ1-6,CASSPGQNNSPLHF,TGTGCCAGCAGCCCGGGACAAAATAATTCACCCCTCCACTTT
TRBV7-9,TRBD2,.,TRBJ2-3,CASSFTSGGTDTQYF,TGTGCCAGCAGCTTTACTAGCGGGGGAACAGATACGCAGTATTTT
TRBV5-1,.,.,TRBJ1-2,CASSLGGAGYTF,TGCGCCAGCAGCTTGGGCGGAGCCGGCTACACCTTC
TRBV7-3,.,.,TRBJ2-6,CASSRDHSGANVLTF,TGTGCCAGCAGCCGGGATCACTCTGGGGCCAACGTCCTGACTTTC
TRBV24-1,TRBD1,.,TRBJ2-1,CATSDRTGGSLNEQFF,TGTGCCACCAGTGACCGGACAGGGGGCTCGTTAAATGAGCAGTTCTTC
TRBV18,.,.,TRBJ1-6,CASSTSARRSPLHF,TGTGCCAGCTCGACGTCAGCTAGGCGATCACCCCTCCACTTT
TRBV5-1,TRBD1,.,TRBJ1-4,CASSLEGAREKLFF,TGCGCCAGCAGCTTGGAGGGGGCACGAGAAAAACTGTTTTTT
TRBV9,.,.,TRBJ1-2,CASSSPRGSSDYGYTF,TGTGCCAGCAGCTCCCCCCGGGGGAGTTCGGACTATGGCTACACCTTC
TRBV5-1,.,.,TRBJ1-6,CASSLDTNNSPLHF,TGCGCCAGCAGCTTGGACACGAATAATTCACCCCTCCACTTT
TRBV30,TRBD1,.,TRBJ1-5,CAWDRDNQPQHF,TGTGCCTGGGACAGGGACAATCAGCCCCAGCATTTT
TRBV5-8,TRBD1,.,TRBJ2-7,CASSLGRQGTGEQYF,TGTGCCAGCAGCTTGGGCCGACAGGGGACGGGCGAGCAGTACTTC
TRBV9,.,.,TRBJ2-1,CASSAGPDNEQFF,TGTGCCAGCAGCGCAGGGCCCGACAATGAGCAGTTCTTC
TRBV28,TRBD1,.,TRBJ2-7,CASSFPSGTGGYEQYF,TGTGCCAGCAGTTTCCCATCCGGGACAGGGGGCTACGAGCAGTACTTC
TRBV19,.,.,TRBJ2-5,CASSRRGETQYF,TGTGCCAGTAGCCGTAGGGGTGAGACCCAGTACTTC
TRBV19,.,.,TRBJ2-2,CASSSGANTGELFF,TGTGCCAGTAGTTCGGGGGCGAACACCGGGGAGCTGTTTTTT
TRBV15,.,.,TRBJ1-2,CATSRAPTENYGYTF,TGTGCCACCAGCAGAGCTCCGACGGAGAACTATGGCTACACCTTC
TRBV5-4,.,.,TRBJ2-5,CASSLTGLETQYF,TGTGCCAGCAGCTTGACAGGCCTCGAGACCCAGTACTTC
TRBV24-1,.,once,TRBJ2-2,CATSAGGFLDTGELFF,TGTGCCACCAGTGCAGGAGGTTTTCTAGACACCGGGGAGCTGTTTTTT
TRBV30,.,many,TRBJ2-7,CAWIRLGGIYEQYF,TGTGCCTGGATACGGCTAGGCGGCATCTACGAGCAGTACTTC
TRBV2,.,.,TRBJ2-1,CASVMRRYNEQFF,TGTGCCAGCGTTATGCGTCGCTACAATGAGCAGTTCTTC
TRBV19,TRBD1,.,TRBJ1-1,CASSDDRASTEAFF,TGTGCCAGTAGTGATGACAGGGCAAGCACTGAAGCTTTCTTT
TRBV19,TRBD2,.,TRBJ2-2,CASSLGRGSNTGELFF,TGTGCCAGTAGTTTGGGGAGGGGTTCTAACACCGGGGAGCTGTTTTTT
TRBV14,TRBD2,.,TRBJ2-1,CASSPLAGGAGNEQFF,TGTGCCAGCAGCCCCCTTGCGGGGGGGGCCGGAAATGAGCAGTTCTTC
TRBV5-4,.,.,TRBJ2-7,CASGPTPSSTYEQYF,TGTGCCAGCGGGCCGACCCCTTCTTCCACCTACGAGCAGTACTTC
TRBV9,.,.,TRBJ2-1,CASSVGSTGQVRNEQFF,TGTGCCAGCAGCGTAGGGTCCACAGGGCAGGTAAGGAATGAGCAGTTCTTC
TRBV11-2,.,.,TRBJ2-7,CASSLGGTDTYEQYF,TGTGCCAGCAGCTTAGGTGGGACTGACACCTACGAGCAGTACTTC
TRBV2,TRBD2,.,TRBJ2-3,CASPPGGNTDTQYF,TGTGCCAGCCCACCGGGGGGTAACACAGATACGCAGTATTTT
TRBV4-2,TRBD1,.,TRBJ2-2,CASSQVGKGQGNRELFF,TGTGCCAGCAGCCAAGTCGGAAAGGGACAGGGGAACAGGGAGCTGTTTTTT
TRBV18,.,.,TRBJ2-1,CASSPGVSVNEQFF,TGTGCCAGCTCACCGGGAGTTTCAGTAAATGAGCAGTTCTTC
TRBV18,TRBD1,.,TRBJ2-2,CASSPTTRDRLNTGELFF,TGTGCCAGCTCACCCACAACCCGGGACAGGCTGAACACCGGGGAGCTGTTTTTT
TRBV5-4,.,.,TRBJ2-7,CASSFGGGSLTGEQYF,TGTGCCAGCAGCTTCGGAGGGGGCAGTTTGACGGGTGAGCAGTACTTC
TRBV23-1,.,.,TRBJ2-7,CASSQSWGRGVIPEQYF,TGCGCCAGCAGTCAATCGTGGGGCAGGGGAGTAATTCCCGAGCAGTACTTC
TRBV14,.,.,TRBJ2-5,CASSHFETQYF,TGTGCCAGCAGCCACTTTGAGACCCAGTACTTC
TRBV6-5,.,.,TRBJ1-3,CASSYYGRKSGNTIYF,TGTGCCAGCAGTTACTACGGGAGAAAATCTGGAAACACCATATATTTT
TRBV6-6,.,.,TRBJ1-6,CASNSNAGNSPLHF,TGTGCCAGCAATTCGAATGCGGGTAATTCACCCCTCCACTTT
TRBV6-5,TRBD1,.,TRBJ1-2,CASRAGQGGNYGYTF,TGTGCCAGCAGGGCCGGACAGGGGGGAAACTATGGCTACACCTTC
TRBV3-1/TRBV3-2,.,.,TRBJ1-5,CASSQEIQGKSNQPQHF,TGTGCCAGCAGCCAAGAAATCCAGGGGAAGAGCAATCAGCCCCAGCATTTT
TRBV19,TRBD1,once,TRBJ1-1,CASSIAGGVTEAFF,TGTGCCAGTAGTATCGCAGGGGGCGTTACTGAAGCTTTCTTT
TRBV28,TRBD2,few,TRBJ2-3,CASRGLAGGPDTQYF,TGTGCCAGCAGAGGACTAGCGGGGGGGCCAGATACGCAGTATTTT
TRBV5-8,TRBD2,.,TRBJ2-5,CASRRTSGGETQYF,TGTGCCAGCAGACGGACTAGCGGGGGAGAGACCCAGTACTTC
TRBV12-3/TRBV12-4,.,.,TRBJ1-2,CASSSGRAYGYTF,TGTGCCAGCAGTTCAGGCAGGGCCTATGGCTACACCTTC
TRBV7-2,.,.,TRBJ2-1,CASSKWVGGEQFF,TGTGCCAGCAGCAAGTGGGTCGGCGGGGAGCAGTTCTTC
TRBV7-9,.,.,TRBJ1-2,CASSLAAGQGAYYGYTF,TGTGCCAGCAGCTTAGCAGCGGGTCAGGGAGCTTACTATGGCTACACCTTC
TRBV27,.,.,TRBJ2-2,CASSRTVRNTGELFF,TGTGCCAGCAGTAGGACAGTTCGGAACACCGGGGAGCTGTTTTTT
TRBV6-5,TRBD1,once,TRBJ2-7,CASSSLDRVGHEQYF,TGTGCCAGCAGTTCCCTTGACAGGGTCGGGCACGAGCAGTACTTC
TRBV2,.,.,TRBJ2-4,CASSEGQGQNIQYF,TGTGCCAGCAGTGAGGGGCAGGGGCAAAACATTCAGTACTTC
TRBV7-3,.,.,TRBJ2-7,CASSPSGDPYEQYF,TGTGCCAGCAGCCCGTCGGGGGACCCCTACGAGCAGTACTTC
TRBV5-1,TRBD2,.,TRBJ2-3,CASSLPTSGGATDTQYF,TGCGCCAGCAGCTTGCCGACTAGCGGGGGGGCCACAGATACGCAGTATTTT
TRBV7-2,.,.,TRBJ1-1,CASSLVRGSTEAFF,TGTGCCAGCAGCTTAGTTCGGGGGAGCACTGAAGCTTTCTTT